This TCR beta chain was identified during a study of T cell repertoires in ileal Crohn's disease. Looking at the study overall: Over 30% were active smokers at surgery; median disease duration was about 7.5 years.

TCRdb keeps only in-frame clones here, not all; method: immunoSEQ multiplex PCR. Of more than 60,000 clones listed, 85% to 90% are singletons. Germline V gives CDR1 SNHLY, CDR2 FYNNEI. Trimming removed 4 bases at V and 2 bases at J, with 12 bases between. The CDR3 runs to 14 residues. Study-wide findings and caveats: Mucosal expansions were suggested to be mainly CD8 T cells.

Notes on this clone: Its specificity is not known.

The time point was: neoterminal ileum biopsy at postoperative endoscopy, about 6 months after surgery. Sequenced input: ileal tissue. This rearrangement joins TRBV2 to TRBJ2-7; D uncertain. The TCR comes from an adult with Crohn's disease. CDR3 region: CASSGYRSTYEQYF. CDR3 nucleotide sequence: TGTGCCAGCAGTGGATATCGGTCGACCTACGAGCAGTACTTC.